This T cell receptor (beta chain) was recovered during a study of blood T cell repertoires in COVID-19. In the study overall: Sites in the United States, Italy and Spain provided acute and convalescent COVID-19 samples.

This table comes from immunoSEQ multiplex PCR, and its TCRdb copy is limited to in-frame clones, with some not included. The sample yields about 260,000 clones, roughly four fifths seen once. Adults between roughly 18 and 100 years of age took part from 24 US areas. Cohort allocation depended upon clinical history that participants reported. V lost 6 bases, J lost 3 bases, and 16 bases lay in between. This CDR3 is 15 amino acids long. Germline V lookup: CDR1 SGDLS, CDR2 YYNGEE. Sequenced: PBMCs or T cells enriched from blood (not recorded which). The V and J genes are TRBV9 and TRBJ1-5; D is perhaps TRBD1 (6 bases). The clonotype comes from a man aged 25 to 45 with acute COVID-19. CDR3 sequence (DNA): TGTGCCAGCACACTAGACCAGGGGTACAATCAGCCCCAGCATTTT. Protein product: CASTLDQGYNQPQHF.